This T cell receptor (beta chain) was sequenced during a study of T cell repertoires in cytomegalovirus infection. General study findings and limits: Clonotype analysis showed dominance of the ex vivo response by HLA-C-restricted CMV-specific TCR beta clonotypes. Identification of carriers of CMV plus the relevant HLA was achieved through cumulative public TCR beta family frequency.

Regarding this clonotype: Its cognate antigen is unknown.

TCRdb re-derived calls from the reads in MiXCR, one entry per CDR3 protein. The table lists about 260,000 distinct CDR3 sequences, approximately 15% of them singletons. The CDR3 is 17 residues long. In germline, CDR1 is MGHDK, CDR2 SYGVNS. Trimming pared 4 bases from V and 5 bases from J, leaving 23 bases between. Source material: PBMCs. This sequence was found in a human donor in good health (CMV status not recorded). Some clones in this sample may be carry-over from other donors' samples. This rearrangement joins TRBV25-1 to TRBJ2-5, with D possibly being TRBD1 or TRBD2 (5 bases each). This CDR3 is CASSGNRDPTVGETQYF. In DNA form, the CDR3 reads TGTGCCAGCAGTGGAAATAGGGACCCAACCGTCGGGGAGACCCAGTACTTC.